This TCR beta chain appears in the sequencing data of a study of CD4 T cells in relation to SARS-CoV-2 and coronaviruses. Deep TCR-beta sequencing used DNA from uncultured naive and memory CD4+ T cells. Method: immunoSEQ multiplex PCR; TCRdb's copy keeps in-frame clones and lacks some. The data hold some 70,000 clones, with approximately 93% observed a single time. General study findings and limits: No donor gave both pre-pandemic and post-infection samples. About 65% of donors had memory CD4+ clonotypes crossrecognizing SARS-CoV-2 and common cold coronavirus spike.

Concerning this clone: The antigen remains unidentified.

The unexposed donors gave CD4+ T cells in 2011-2018, prior to COVID-19. Sequenced material: naive CD4+ T cells from PBMCs. Subset denoted: naive CD4+ T cells isolated by negative enrichment. The receptor was isolated from a human donor in good health.

The CDR3 here is CASSYLSGGAKDTQYF. In DNA form, the CDR3 reads TGTGCCAGCAGTTACCTCAGCGGGGGGGCTAAAGATACGCAGTATTTT. This chain connects TRBV6-2 or TRBV6-3 to TRBJ2-3; 10 bases line up with TRBD2. Germline assignment: CDR1 MNHEY and CDR2 SVGEGT. There are 16 residues in the CDR3. The trim removed 2 bases at V and 5 bases at J, leaving 7 bases unmatched.